This entry is about one T cell receptor (beta chain). This record comes from a study of blood T cell repertoires in COVID-19. Study summary: Sites in the United States, Italy and Spain provided acute and convalescent COVID-19 samples. Sources were T cells, B-cell-depleted T cells, or PBMCs; the material itself was cDNA or gDNA.

Libraries were prepared by immunoSEQ multiplex PCR; TCRdb keeps only in-frame clonotypes and omits some of them. This sample yields tens of thousands of clones, of which around 82% are seen a single time; 15% to 17% belongs to the top ten. V was cut by 3 bases and J by 2 bases, with 15 bases left in between. Germline values: CDR1 DFQATT, CDR2 SNEGSKA (reference sequence). The CDR3 has 15 amino acids. The chain carries TRBV20-1 and TRBJ2-3; a possible D gene is TRBD1 (5 bases). This TCR derives from a human donor in a cohort sampled during active COVID-19. Specimen: peripheral blood. For the CDR3, the DNA is TGCAGTGCTAGTAGCAGGGTTTCGCACACAGATACGCAGTATTTT. This sequence encodes CSASSRVSHTDTQYF.